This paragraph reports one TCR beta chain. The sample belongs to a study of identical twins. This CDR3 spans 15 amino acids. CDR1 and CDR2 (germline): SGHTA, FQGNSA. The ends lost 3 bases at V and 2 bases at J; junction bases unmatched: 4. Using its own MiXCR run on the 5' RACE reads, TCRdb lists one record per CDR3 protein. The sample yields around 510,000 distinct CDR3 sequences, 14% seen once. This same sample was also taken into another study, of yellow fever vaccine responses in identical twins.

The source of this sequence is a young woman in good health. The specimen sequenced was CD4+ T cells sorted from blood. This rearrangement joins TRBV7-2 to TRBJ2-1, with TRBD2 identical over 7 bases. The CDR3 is CASSFGREPYNEQFF. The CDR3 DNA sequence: TGTGCCAGCAGCTTCGGGCGGGAGCCCTACAATGAGCAGTTCTTC. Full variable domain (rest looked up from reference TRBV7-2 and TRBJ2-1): GAGVSQSPSNKVTEKGKDVELRCDPISGHTALYWYRQSLGQGLEFLIYFQGNSAPDKSGLPSDRFSAERTGGSVSTLTIQRTQQEDSAVYLCASSFGREPYNEQFFGPGTRLTVL.